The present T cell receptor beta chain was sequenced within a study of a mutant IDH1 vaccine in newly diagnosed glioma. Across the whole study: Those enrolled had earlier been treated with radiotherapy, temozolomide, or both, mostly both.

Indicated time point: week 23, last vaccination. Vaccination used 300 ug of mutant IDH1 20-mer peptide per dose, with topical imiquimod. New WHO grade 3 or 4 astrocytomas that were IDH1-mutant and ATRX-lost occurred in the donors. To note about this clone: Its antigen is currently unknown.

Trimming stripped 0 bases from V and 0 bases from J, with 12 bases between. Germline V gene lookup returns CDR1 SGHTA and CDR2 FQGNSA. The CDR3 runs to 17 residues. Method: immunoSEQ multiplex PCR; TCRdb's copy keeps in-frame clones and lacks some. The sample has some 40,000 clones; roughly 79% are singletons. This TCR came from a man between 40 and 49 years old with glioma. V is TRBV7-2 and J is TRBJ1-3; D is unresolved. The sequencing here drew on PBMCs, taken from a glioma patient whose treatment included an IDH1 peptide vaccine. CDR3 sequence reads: CASSLAWQVRSGNTIYF. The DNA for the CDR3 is TGTGCCAGCAGCTTAGCGTGGCAGGTCCGCTCTGGAAACACCATATATTTT.